This T cell receptor (beta chain) is from a study of response to subunit inactivated influenza vaccine. Study-wide results and caveats: Every seasonal influenza vaccination brings in few new T cells, the authors suggested.

Regarding this clonotype: Its specificity is not known.

Germline V gene lookup returns CDR1 MNHEY and CDR2 SVGEGT. The CDR3 is 17 amino acids. V lost 2 bases to trimming and J lost 2 bases; unmatched junction nucleotides: 12. TCRdb processed the RT-PCR reads anew with MiXCR; each CDR3 protein has one entry. The table includes hundreds of thousands of distinct CDR3 sequences, around 9.9% detected once. This receptor was obtained from a man over 45 who received an inactivated influenza vaccine. Sequences were derived from PBMCs from blood, sampled 40 to 50 days after vaccination. The chain joins TRBV6-2 or TRBV6-3 to TRBJ2-7, with 7 bases lining up with TRBD1. CDR3 sequence: CASSYRGPGTDPYEQYF. The CDR3 DNA is TGTGCCAGCAGTTACAGGGGGCCCGGGACAGATCCCTACGAGCAGTACTTC.